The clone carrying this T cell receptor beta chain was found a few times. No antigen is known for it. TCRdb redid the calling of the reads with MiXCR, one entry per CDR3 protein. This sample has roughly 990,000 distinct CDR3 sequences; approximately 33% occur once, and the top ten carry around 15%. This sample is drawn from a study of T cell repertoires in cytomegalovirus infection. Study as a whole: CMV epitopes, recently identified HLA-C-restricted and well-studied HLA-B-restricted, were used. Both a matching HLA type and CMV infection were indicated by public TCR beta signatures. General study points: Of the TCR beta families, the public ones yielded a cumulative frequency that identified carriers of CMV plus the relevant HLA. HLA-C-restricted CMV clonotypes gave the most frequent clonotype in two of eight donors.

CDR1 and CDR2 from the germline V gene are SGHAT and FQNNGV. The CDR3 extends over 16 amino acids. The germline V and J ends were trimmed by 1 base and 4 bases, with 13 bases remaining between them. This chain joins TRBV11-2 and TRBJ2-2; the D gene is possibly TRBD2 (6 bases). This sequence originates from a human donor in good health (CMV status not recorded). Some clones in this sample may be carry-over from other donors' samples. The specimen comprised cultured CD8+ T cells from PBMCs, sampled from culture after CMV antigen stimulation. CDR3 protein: CASSLVWQGGTGELFF. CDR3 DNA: TGTGCCAGCAGCTTAGTGTGGCAGGGAGGCACCGGGGAGCTGTTTTTT. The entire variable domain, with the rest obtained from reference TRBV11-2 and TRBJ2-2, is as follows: EAGVAQSPRYKIIEKRQSVAFWCNPISGHATLYWYQQILGQGPKLLIQFQNNGVVDDSQLPKDRFSAERLKGVDSTLKIQPAKLEDSAVYLCASSLVWQGGTGELFFGEGSRLTVL.